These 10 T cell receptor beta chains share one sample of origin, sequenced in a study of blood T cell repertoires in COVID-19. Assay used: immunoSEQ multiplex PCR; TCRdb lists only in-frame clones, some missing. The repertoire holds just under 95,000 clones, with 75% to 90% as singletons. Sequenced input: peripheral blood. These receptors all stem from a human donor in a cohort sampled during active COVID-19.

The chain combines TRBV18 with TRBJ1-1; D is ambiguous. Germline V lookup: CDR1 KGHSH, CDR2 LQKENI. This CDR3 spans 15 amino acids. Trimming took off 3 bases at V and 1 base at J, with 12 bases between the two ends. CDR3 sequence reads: CASSPRTQSNTEAFF. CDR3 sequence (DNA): TGTGCCAGCTCACCCCGGACTCAGTCGAACACTGAAGCTTTCTTT.

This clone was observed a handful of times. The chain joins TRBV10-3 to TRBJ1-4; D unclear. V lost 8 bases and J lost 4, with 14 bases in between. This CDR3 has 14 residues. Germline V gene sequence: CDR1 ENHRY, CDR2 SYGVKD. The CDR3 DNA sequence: TGTGCCATCGGGAGGAGGGAGGATAATGAAAAACTGTTTTTT. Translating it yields CAIGRREDNEKLFF.

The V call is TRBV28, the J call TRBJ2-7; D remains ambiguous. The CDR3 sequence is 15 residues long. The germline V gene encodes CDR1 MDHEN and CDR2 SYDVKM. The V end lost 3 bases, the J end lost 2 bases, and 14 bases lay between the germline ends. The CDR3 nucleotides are TGTGCCAGCAGTTTGTCCTCGCTAGGAACCTACGAGCAGTACTTC. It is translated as CASSLSSLGTYEQYF.

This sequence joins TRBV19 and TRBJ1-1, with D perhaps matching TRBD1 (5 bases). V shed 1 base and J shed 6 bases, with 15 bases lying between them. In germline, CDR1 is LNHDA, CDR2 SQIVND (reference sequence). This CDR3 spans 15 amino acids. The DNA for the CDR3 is TGTGCCAGTAGTATAGGGGGACTCGAAGGTGCTGAAGCTTTCTTT. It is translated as CASSIGGLEGAEAFF.

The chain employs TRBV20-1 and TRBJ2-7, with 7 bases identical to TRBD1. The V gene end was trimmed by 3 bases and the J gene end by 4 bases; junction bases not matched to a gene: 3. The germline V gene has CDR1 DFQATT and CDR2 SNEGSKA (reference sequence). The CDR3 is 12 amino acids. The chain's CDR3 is CSASKQGYEQYF. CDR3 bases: TGCAGTGCTAGTAAACAGGGGTACGAGCAGTACTTC.

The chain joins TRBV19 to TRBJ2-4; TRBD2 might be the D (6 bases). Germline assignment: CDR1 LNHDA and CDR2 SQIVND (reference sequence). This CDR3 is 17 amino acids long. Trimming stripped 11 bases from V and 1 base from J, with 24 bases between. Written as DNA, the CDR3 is TGTGCCGGCTACTGGGGGGTCAGTCGGTTTGCCAAAAACATTCAGTACTTC. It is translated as CAGYWGVSRFAKNIQYF.

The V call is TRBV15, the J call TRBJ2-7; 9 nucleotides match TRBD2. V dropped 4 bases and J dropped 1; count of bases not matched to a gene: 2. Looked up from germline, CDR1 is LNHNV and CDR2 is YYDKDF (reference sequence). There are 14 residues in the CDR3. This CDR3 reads CATSILAGSYEQYF. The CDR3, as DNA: TGTGCCACCAGCATCCTAGCGGGGTCCTACGAGCAGTACTTC.

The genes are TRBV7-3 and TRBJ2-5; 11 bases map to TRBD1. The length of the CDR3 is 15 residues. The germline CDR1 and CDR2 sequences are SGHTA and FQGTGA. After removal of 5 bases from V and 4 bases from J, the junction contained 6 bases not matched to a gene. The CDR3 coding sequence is TGTGCCAGCAGCCAAGACGGGACAGGGGGAGAGACCCAGTACTTC. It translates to CASSQDGTGGETQYF.

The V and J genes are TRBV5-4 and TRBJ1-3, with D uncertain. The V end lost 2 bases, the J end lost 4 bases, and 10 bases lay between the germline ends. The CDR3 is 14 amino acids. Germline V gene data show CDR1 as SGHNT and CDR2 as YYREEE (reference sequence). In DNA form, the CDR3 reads TGTGCCAGCAGCTTAACGGCGGCCGGAAACACCATATATTTT. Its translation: CASSLTAAGNTIYF.

CDR3 sequence reads: CASSRAGSGAPSTDTQYF. The CDR3, as DNA: TGTGCCAGCAGTCGGGCGGGTAGCGGGGCCCCGAGCACAGATACGCAGTATTTT. The chain carries TRBV7-3 and TRBJ2-3, with TRBD2 matching 8 bases. The CDR3 covers 18 residues. The ends lost 6 bases at V and 0 bases at J; junction bases unmatched: 14. CDR1 SGHTA and CDR2 FQGTGA come from the germline V gene.